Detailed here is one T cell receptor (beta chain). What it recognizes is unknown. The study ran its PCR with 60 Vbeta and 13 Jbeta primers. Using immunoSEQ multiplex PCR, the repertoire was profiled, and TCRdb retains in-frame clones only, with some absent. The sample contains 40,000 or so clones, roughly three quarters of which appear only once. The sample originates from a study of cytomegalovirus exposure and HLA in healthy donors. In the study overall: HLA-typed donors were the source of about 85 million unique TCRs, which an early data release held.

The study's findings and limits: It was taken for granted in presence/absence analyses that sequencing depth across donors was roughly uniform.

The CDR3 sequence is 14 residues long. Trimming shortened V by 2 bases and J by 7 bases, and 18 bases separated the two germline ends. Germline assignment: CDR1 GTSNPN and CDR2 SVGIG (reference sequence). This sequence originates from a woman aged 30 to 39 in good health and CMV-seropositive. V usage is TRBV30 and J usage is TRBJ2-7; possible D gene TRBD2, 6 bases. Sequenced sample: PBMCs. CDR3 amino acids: CAWSIGGAVGEQYF. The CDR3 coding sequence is TGTGCCTGGAGTATCGGGGGAGCAGTAGGGGAGCAGTACTTC.